One sample yielded the 29 T cell receptor beta chains listed below, sequenced in a study of T cells in Graves' hyperthyroidism and ophthalmopathy. The investigators amplified TCR beta CDR3 regions from RNA transcripts. First-round RT-PCR targeting the TCR CDR3 was performed with the HTBI primer set. Each CDR3 protein gets one entry after TCRdb re-called the multiplex PCR reads with MiXCR. Of about 840,000 distinct CDR3 sequences in the sample, 38% are singletons; the top ten hold about 9%. Sequencing used blood. These receptor sequences come from a man aged 18 to 29 with Graves' hyperthyroidism.

The sample holds many counts of this clonotype. The rearrangement uses TRBV20-1 and TRBJ2-6; D is unclear. V dropped 4 bases and J dropped 0 bases, with 10 bases sitting between them. This CDR3 spans 15 amino acids. Germline V gene data show CDR1 as DFQATT and CDR2 as SNEGSKA (reference sequence). Here the CDR3 DNA reads TGCAGTGCTAAGGAACTCACCTCTGGGGCCAACGTCCTGACTTTC. It is translated as CSAKELTSGANVLTF.

V is TRBV7-9 and J is TRBJ1-2, with 10 positions matching TRBD1. V lost 2 bases, J lost 2 bases, and 5 bases stayed unmatched. CDR3 length: 16 residues. Looked up from germline, CDR1 is SEHNR and CDR2 is FQNEAQ (reference sequence). CDR3 DNA: TGTGCCAGCAGCTTACCCCGGGACAGGGGAAACTATGGCTACACCTTC. Protein product: CASSLPRDRGNYGYTF.

The chain links TRBV2 to TRBJ1-1; D is undetermined. Deletions cut 7 bases from V and 4 bases from J, with 10 bases between. CDR3 length: 12 residues. Germline CDR1 SNHLY, CDR2 FYNNEI. The DNA of the CDR3 is TGTGCCAGCAACGGGGTGGTCACTGAAGCTTTCTTT. This sequence encodes CASNGVVTEAFF.

In its sample, this clonotype was seen a few times. V is TRBV5-5 and J is TRBJ2-2, with TRBD2 matching 7 bases. The CDR3 contains 16 residues. V lost 1 base to trimming and J lost 2 bases; unmatched junction nucleotides: 5. Germline values: CDR1 SGHKS, CDR2 YYEKEE (reference sequence). The CDR3 spells CASSLRGSSNTGELFF. The DNA of the CDR3 is TGTGCCAGCAGCTTGCGCGGGAGCAGTAACACCGGGGAGCTGTTTTTT.

This clonotype showed up just a few times. The genes are TRBV6-5 and TRBJ1-4; 7 bases match TRBD1. There are 16 residues in the CDR3. CDR1 is MNHEY and CDR2 is SVGAGI in the germline V gene. The junction had 14 bases not matched to a gene; V was cut back by 6 bases and J by 7 bases. DNA of the CDR3: TGTGCCAGCAGCCCACTAACAGGGGAAGAGAGTGAAAAACTGTTTTTT. Translating it yields CASSPLTGEESEKLFF.

This clonotype was counted at least ten times. The V gene is TRBV10-3, the J gene TRBJ1-1; D not resolved. Germline-derived CDR1 and CDR2 are ENHRY and SYGVKD. V was clipped by 0 bases and J by 11 bases, with 10 bases between them. The CDR3 has 12 residues. The CDR3 nucleotides read TGTGCCATCAGTGAGTCCCGGATGGGGGCTTTCTTT. Protein sequence: CAISESRMGAFF.

The CDR3 sequence is CASSSDRDSSYEQYF. DNA for the CDR3: TGTGCCAGCAGCTCGGACAGGGACAGCTCCTACGAGCAGTACTTC. This chain joins TRBV7-2 and TRBJ2-7; 8 bases agree with TRBD1. Germline V lookup: CDR1 SGHTA, CDR2 FQGNSA. The trim removed 4 bases at V and 0 bases at J, leaving 5 bases unmatched. The CDR3 extends over 15 amino acids. Filled out from reference TRBV7-2 and TRBJ2-7, the complete variable domain reads GAGVSQSPSNKVTEKGKDVELRCDPISGHTALYWYRQSLGQGLEFLIYFQGNSAPDKSGLPSDRFSAERTGGSVSTLTIQRTQQEDSAVYLCASSSDRDSSYEQYFGPGTRLTVT.

This clonotype was seen repeatedly, ten times or more. V is TRBV7-9 and J is TRBJ2-2; D is perhaps TRBD1 (6 bases). CDR1 and CDR2 from the germline V gene are SEHNR and FQNEAQ (reference sequence). This CDR3 spans 10 amino acids. CDR3: CGGGTGELFF. CDR3 nucleotides: TGTGGAGGGGGCACCGGGGAGCTGTTTTTT.

This clonotype was detected a few times. The chain recombines TRBV7-2 with TRBJ2-7, with 7 bases identical to TRBD1. CDR3 length equals 14 residues. Trimming took 5 bases from V and 2 from J; bases not matched to a gene: 6. From germline, CDR1 is SGHTA and CDR2 FQGNSA. This chain's CDR3 is CASSQVGTAYEQYF. CDR3 nucleotides: TGTGCCAGCAGCCAAGTTGGGACAGCCTACGAGCAGTACTTC. The full variable domain, in which reference TRBV7-2 and TRBJ2-7 provide the parts outside the CDR3, is GAGVSQSPSNKVTEKGKDVELRCDPISGHTALYWYRQSLGQGLEFLIYFQGNSAPDKSGLPSDRFSAERTGGSVSTLTIQRTQQEDSAVYLCASSQVGTAYEQYFGPGTRLTVT.

This clonotype occurred once. The CDR3 loop reads CSASETGGYTGELFF. In nucleotides, the CDR3 is TGCAGTGCTAGTGAGACAGGGGGTTACACCGGGGAGCTGTTTTTT. The chain links TRBV20-1 to TRBJ2-2, with TRBD1 matching over 9 bases. This CDR3 is 15 amino acids long. V trimming: 3 bases; J trimming: 3 bases; junction bases outside the gene matches: 5. CDR1 and CDR2 from the germline V gene are DFQATT and SNEGSKA (reference sequence).

For this clonotype: This clone may be a read error of a much larger clone one base away. The chain recombines TRBV24-1 with TRBJ1-3; D not resolved. The CDR3 is 16 residues long. The V gene's germline CDR1 is KGHDR and CDR2 SFDVKD. The CDR3 protein is CAARPGAVAPGNTIYF. Here the CDR3 DNA reads TGTGCCGCCAGACCGGGCGCGGTGGCCCCTGGAAACACCATATATTTT.

As regards this clonotype: A much larger clonotype is one base distant, so this may be a read error. This chain uses TRBV14 with TRBJ2-7; D possibly matches TRBD1 or TRBD2 (5 bases each). This CDR3 is built from 16 residues. Per the germline V gene, CDR1 is SGHDN and CDR2 is FVKESK. V was pared by 0 bases and J by 2 bases, with 14 bases between. The CDR3 sequence is CASSQDAWTGPYEQYF. The CDR3 bases are TGTGCCAGCAGCCAAGACGCCTGGACGGGGCCCTACGAGCAGTACTTC.

There are many counts of this clonotype. V and J are TRBV2 and TRBJ2-7; 11 bases are a match to TRBD2. Germline V gene sequence: CDR1 SNHLY, CDR2 FYNNEI. The length of the CDR3 is 14 residues. J was trimmed by 3 bases and V by 3 bases; bases with no gene match: 1. As DNA, the CDR3 is TGTGCCAGCAGTGACGGGACTAGCGGCTACGAGCAGTACTTC. Translation: CASSDGTSGYEQYF.

This clonotype was observed a handful of times. This chain uses TRBV7-2 with TRBJ1-1; 8 nucleotides agree with TRBD1. The CDR3 is made up of 16 amino acids. J was trimmed by 5 bases and V by 4 bases; bases with no gene match: 12. Germline CDR1 is SGHTA and CDR2 is FQGNSA. The CDR3 DNA reads as TGTGCCAGCAGCTCAATCCCCCGGACAGGGAGGACTGAAGCTTTCTTT. As protein: CASSSIPRTGRTEAFF. Full variable domain (missing parts from reference TRBV7-2 and TRBJ1-1): GAGVSQSPSNKVTEKGKDVELRCDPISGHTALYWYRQSLGQGLEFLIYFQGNSAPDKSGLPSDRFSAERTGGSVSTLTIQRTQQEDSAVYLCASSSIPRTGRTEAFFGQGTRLTVV.

This clonotype was seen only a few times. The V call is TRBV2, the J call TRBJ2-7; D might be TRBD1 or TRBD2, each matching 5 bases. Trimming shortened V by 4 bases and J by 2 bases, and 15 bases separated the two germline ends. Germline lookup yields CDR1 SNHLY and CDR2 FYNNEI. The CDR3 spans 15 residues. CDR3 bases: TGTGCCAGCAGTGGGACCGGGACGATTACCTACGAGCAGTACTTC. Translating it yields CASSGTGTITYEQYF.

This clonotype came up many times. The rearrangement uses TRBV2 and TRBJ2-5; TRBD2 is a possible D gene (6 bases). Trimming took off 7 bases at V and 4 bases at J, with 10 bases between the two ends. CDR1 and CDR2 from the germline V gene are SNHLY and FYNNEI. CDR3 length: 12 amino acids. CDR3 residues: CASIGGVETQYF. The CDR3 region has the DNA TGTGCCAGCATCGGGGGTGTAGAGACCCAGTACTTC.

Worth noting for this clonotype: Its ends do not fully match the called genes, so a read error is possible. The rearrangement links TRBV6-5 to TRBJ2-5; D perhaps matches TRBD1 (5 bases). This CDR3 contains 17 residues. Germline loops: CDR1 MNHEY, CDR2 SVGAGI. The DNA for the CDR3 is TGTGCCATCAGTTACTCGTTTGGCAGGGTCAAACAAGAGACCCAGTACTTC. It yields the protein CAISYSFGRVKQETQYF.

The chain employs TRBV6-5 and TRBJ2-7; 7 bases are shared with TRBD2. The length of the CDR3 is 14 residues. The J segment lost 7 bases and the V segment lost 4 bases, leaving 10 bases of the junction unmatched. CDR1 and CDR2 from the germline V gene are MNHEY and SVGAGI. The CDR3 bases are TGTGCCAGCAGTTTGACGGTGGGGCGGGGGGAGCAGTACTTC. Translation: CASSLTVGRGEQYF.

Remarks on this clonotype: A much larger clonotype is one base distant, so this may be a read error. The V and J genes are TRBV2 and TRBJ1-1; D gene unclear. The V gene's germline CDR1 is SNHLY and CDR2 FYNNEI. The CDR3 is 11 residues long. The CDR3 reads CPEGRDTEAFF. CDR3 bases: TGCCCGGAGGGTCGGGATACTGAAGCTTTCTTT.

The V gene is TRBV24-1, the J gene TRBJ2-5; 8 bases line up with TRBD2. Trimming removed 4 bases from V and 1 base from J; junction bases left unmatched: 7. Per the germline V gene, CDR1 is KGHDR and CDR2 is SFDVKD. The CDR3 loop spans 16 amino acids. In DNA form, the CDR3 reads TGTGCCACCAGTGACCTTGGACTAGCATTCCAAGAGACCCAGTACTTC. Its translation: CATSDLGLAFQETQYF.

This clonotype was detected ten times or more. The chain recombines TRBV15 with TRBJ1-5; tentatively, D is TRBD1 (5 bases). The germline V gene has CDR1 LNHNV and CDR2 YYDKDF (reference sequence). This CDR3 has 14 amino acids. Trimming shortened V by 6 bases and J by 0 bases, and 9 bases separated the two germline ends. In DNA form, the CDR3 reads TGTGCCACCAGGCAGACAGATAGCAATCAGCCCCAGCATTTT. It is translated as CATRQTDSNQPQHF.

This clonotype appeared a single time. The chain has TRBV6-1 and TRBJ2-7; 7 positions match TRBD1. In germline, CDR1 is MNHNS, CDR2 SASEGT. CDR3 length: 14 amino acids. Trimming took 7 bases from V and 2 from J; bases not matched to a gene: 8. CDR3 bases: TGTGCCAGCACTGGGCGGACAGGAACCTACGAGCAGTACTTC. It encodes CASTGRTGTYEQYF.

In this sample, this clonotype turned up many times. This chain links TRBV2 with TRBJ1-1, with a possible D match to TRBD1 (5 bases). The CDR3 spans 12 residues. Germline V CDR1 and CDR2: SNHLY, FYNNEI. V lost 6 bases, J lost 6 bases, and 11 bases lay in between. The CDR3 sequence is CASRAEGPEAFF. The CDR3, as DNA: TGTGCCAGCAGGGCGGAGGGGCCTGAAGCTTTCTTT.

This clonotype has at least ten counts. This sequence joins TRBV5-6 and TRBJ1-2; perhaps TRBD1 as D (6 bases). Germline V gene data show CDR1 as SGHDT and CDR2 as YYEEEE. The V end lost 0 bases, the J end lost 2 bases, and 8 bases lay between the germline ends. This CDR3 spans 14 amino acids. The CDR3 sequence: CASSLGTENYGYTF. The CDR3 DNA reads TGTGCCAGCAGCTTGGGGACAGAAAACTATGGCTACACCTTC.

The CDR3 DNA reads TGTGCCAGCAGTACCCCGGACAGGGCGCTAAATGGCTACACCTTC. This gives the protein CASSTPDRALNGYTF. The J gene is TRBJ1-2, the V gene TRBV6-6, with 8 bases identical to TRBD1. Unmatched junction bases numbered 11, after V lost 5 bases and J lost 6 bases. The CDR3 runs to 15 residues. From germline, CDR1 is MNHNY and CDR2 SVGAGI (reference sequence).

This clonotype was counted many times. V usage is TRBV2 and J usage is TRBJ2-5; a weak D match, TRBD1 (5 bases). Trimming stripped 10 bases from V and 0 bases from J, with 12 bases between. Germline V lookup: CDR1 SNHLY, CDR2 FYNNEI. CDR3 length: 13 residues. CDR3 sequence (DNA): TGTGCCAACTACCCGGACAACCAAGAGACCCAGTACTTC. As protein: CANYPDNQETQYF.

This clonotype was observed a handful of times. This chain uses TRBV12-3 or TRBV12-4 with TRBJ2-2; the D is unclear. This CDR3 comprises 11 residues. The germline V and J ends were trimmed by 8 bases and 8 bases, with 9 bases remaining between them. CDR3 nucleotides: TGTGCCAGCTTCATTTGGGGGGAGCTGTTTTTT. Protein sequence: CASFIWGELFF.

The genes are TRBV2 and TRBJ1-5, with D possibly TRBD1 on 5 matching bases. Germline assignment: CDR1 SNHLY and CDR2 FYNNEI. CDR3 length: 14 residues. The ends were cut back, 6 bases at V and 5 bases at J, with 14 bases in the middle. CDR3 region: CASSLTGGYQPQHF. DNA of the CDR3: TGTGCCAGCAGCCTCACCGGGGGGTATCAGCCCCAGCATTTT.

As concerns this clonotype: The CDR3 does not close with the conserved phenylalanine or tryptophan, likely indicating a read error. V is TRBV19 and J is TRBJ1-1; perhaps TRBD1 as D (5 bases). The CDR3 is made up of 14 amino acids. Per the germline V gene, CDR1 is LNHDA and CDR2 is SQIVND (reference sequence). Trimming shortened V by 5 bases and J by 2 bases, and 12 bases separated the two germline ends. The CDR3 is CASSPVGANTEAFL. CDR3 DNA sequence: TGTGCCAGTAGTCCCGTCGGGGCCAACACTGAAGCTTTCCTT.